This T cell receptor (beta chain) was identified in a study of T cells in Graves' hyperthyroidism and ophthalmopathy. Study results and limitations: Before onset, ophthalmopathy was predicted by the model a median roughly 6.4 months earlier.

CDR3 length: 14 residues. Germline V CDR1 and CDR2: DFQATT, SNEGSKA (reference sequence). V lost 3 bases, J lost 3 bases, and 7 bases stayed unmatched. In the ophthalmopathy cohort, Clinical Activity Score was at least 3, NOSPECS grade at least 4, and duration under 3 months. TCR beta CDR3 regions were amplified from RNA. HTBI primers were the set used in a first-round RT-PCR of the TCR CDR3. One entry per CDR3 protein results from TCRdb running MiXCR on the multiplex PCR reads. The sample shows 600,000 to 650,000 distinct CDR3 sequences, roughly 20% of them seen only once. As for this clonotype: Antigen unknown.

The clonotype comes from a man younger than 40 with Graves' ophthalmopathy. The V and J genes are TRBV20-1 and TRBJ2-7, with TRBD1 matching over 8 bases. The specimen was blood. The CDR3 DNA follows: TGCAGTGCTAGGGGCCAGGGGGCTGTCTACGAGCAGTACTTC. It specifies CSARGQGAVYEQYF.